One TCR beta chain is described in this entry. The sample belongs to a study of early T cells in non-severe SARS-CoV-2 infection. Study at large: Sequencing input comprised bulk RNA from unsorted whole blood; chain pairing was not available.

Individually, cDNA molecules had unique molecular identifiers attached to them. TCRdb processed the 5' RACE reads anew with MiXCR; each CDR3 protein has one entry. Of about 40,000 distinct CDR3 sequences detected, 20% to 25% appear once; the ten largest clones hold 4.5% to 5%. In germline, CDR1 is KGHDR, CDR2 SFDVKD. Trimming took off 7 bases at V and 1 base at J, with 12 bases between the two ends. The CDR3 extends over 14 amino acids. This clonotype was sampled from an adult who was a healthcare worker with PCR-confirmed SARS-CoV-2 infection or an uninfected control (not recorded which). The sequencing here drew on whole blood, taken at baseline. This chain links TRBV24-1 with TRBJ2-5, with D possibly matching TRBD1 (6 bases). For the CDR3, the DNA is TGTGCCACCAGCTTCGGGACAATCCAAGAGACCCAGTACTTC. Amino acid sequence: CATSFGTIQETQYF.